What follows are 6 T cell receptor beta chains derived from one specimen sequenced in a study of blood T cells in healthy people across ages. Alongside a J-beta primer mix, a sample-barcoded 5' primer served in a second PCR lasting about 7 to 11 cycles. Via MiXCR, TCRdb re-called the 5' RACE reads, giving one row per CDR3 protein. Among hundreds of thousands of distinct CDR3 sequences, 58% were seen once, and the ten largest hold over 30%. Specimen: blood. The receptors shown here come from a man in his fifties or sixties in good health.

V and J are TRBV20-1 and TRBJ2-3; D is uncertain. The CDR3 is made up of 16 amino acids. CDR1 is DFQATT, CDR2 SNEGSKA, per germline (reference sequence). The ends were cut back, 2 bases at V and 0 bases at J, with 15 bases in the middle. The CDR3 loop reads CSARNPDTPSTDTQYF. The CDR3 DNA reads as TGCAGTGCTAGAAACCCCGACACCCCTAGCACAGATACGCAGTATTTT.

The V gene is TRBV6-1, the J gene TRBJ2-6, with TRBD2 matching 8 bases. Germline values: CDR1 MNHNS, CDR2 SASEGT. This CDR3 is built from 17 residues. V lost 6 bases and J lost 0; bases outside the gene matches: 7. This chain's CDR3 is CASSQLSGSSGANVLTF. For the CDR3, the DNA is TGTGCCAGCAGCCAGCTCAGCGGGAGCTCTGGGGCCAACGTCCTGACTTTC.

This chain uses TRBV7-9 with TRBJ2-4; unclear D gene. Germline values: CDR1 SEHNR, CDR2 FQNEAQ (reference sequence). This CDR3 is built from 15 residues. V was shortened by 0 bases and J by 5 bases, with 11 bases between the two germline ends. The CDR3 nucleotides are TGTGCCAGCAGCTTAGCGGTAGGGCCGGAAAACATTCAGTACTTC. It codes for CASSLAVGPENIQYF.

The chain employs TRBV7-9 and TRBJ2-5; a possible D gene is TRBD1 (6 bases). Germline assignment: CDR1 SEHNR and CDR2 FQNEAQ (reference sequence). Trimming pared 4 bases from V and 3 bases from J, leaving 12 bases between. The CDR3 is 14 amino acids. The CDR3 coding sequence is TGTGCCAGCAGCTCCAGGGGTGGGGAAGAGACCCAGTACTTC. It encodes CASSSRGGEETQYF.

This chain uses TRBV5-5 with TRBJ2-5; D is unclear. The J call may be in error: the DNA end matches TRBJ2-7 better. Germline V gives CDR1 SGHKS, CDR2 YYEKEE (reference sequence). This CDR3 region has 14 residues. The CDR3 sequence: CASSLQWAANEQYF. The CDR3 bases are TGTGCCAGCAGCCTGCAGTGGGCGGCGAACGAGCAGTACTTC.

The chain recombines TRBV7-9 with TRBJ1-6; the match to TRBD1 covers 7 bases. Looked up from germline, CDR1 is SEHNR and CDR2 is FQNEAQ (reference sequence). V shed 4 bases and J 7 bases; nucleotides not matched to a gene: 4. The CDR3 spans 14 residues. CDR3 residues: CASSSQGSNSPLHF. The CDR3 coding sequence is TGTGCCAGCAGCTCACAGGGGTCGAATTCACCCCTCCACTTT.